The entry below describes one TCR beta chain. This CDR3 has 15 residues. Germline assignment: CDR1 KGHSH and CDR2 LQKENI. Trimming left V 0 bases short and J 3 bases short, with 11 bases between. The data were obtained in a study of blood T cell repertoires in COVID-19. Looking at the study overall: PBMCs, B-cell-depleted T cells, or T cells provided the cDNA or gDNA that made up the material.

How the authors handled the data: The authors estimated nucleated cell counts from reference gene primer amplification. This table comes from immunoSEQ multiplex PCR, and its TCRdb copy is limited to in-frame clones, with some not included. The DNA was the basis for D and trimming; V, J and clone size are from that table. The sample has 45,000 to 65,000 clones, roughly 74% seen once. This TCR was sampled from a human donor in a cohort sampled during active COVID-19. The chain is built from TRBV18 and TRBJ2-5; D call uncertain. The sequencing input was peripheral blood. In nucleotides, the CDR3 is TGTGCCAGCTCACCACCCCTTTTAACAAAAGAGACCCAGTACTTC. Protein sequence: CASSPPLLTKETQYF.